Listed below are T cell receptor beta chains from one sample, sequenced in a study of CD8 T cells in ankylosing spondylitis. TCRdb reanalysed the 5' RACE reads using MiXCR and keeps one entry per CDR3 protein. The sample includes over 200,000 distinct CDR3 sequences, approximately 20% of them seen just once. What was sequenced was blood, either unsorted or a sorted T cell fraction (not recorded which). All receptors come from a male donor with ankylosing spondylitis. The conserved cysteine and the conserved F or W are not part of the CDR3 here. The D gene is left open where the match is weak.

d_gene: TRBD2
v_gene: TRBV25-1
len: 14
CDR3aa: ASSAIGGLDRDTQY

d_gene: -
v_gene: TRBV6-5
len: 17
CDR3aa: ASSYSTKSDPWLPYEQY

d_gene: TRBD2
v_gene: TRBV5-1
len: 14
CDR3aa: ASSPWTSGGSDTQY

d_gene: -
v_gene: TRBV27
len: 11
CDR3aa: ASSSGEAYEQY

d_gene: -
v_gene: TRBV10-2
len: 13
CDR3aa: ASMEGLTNTGELF

d_gene: -
v_gene: TRBV30
len: 12
CDR3aa: AWSVPELINGYT

d_gene: TRBD2
v_gene: TRBV28
len: 13
CDR3aa: ASSLRTSGGPEQY

d_gene: -
v_gene: TRBV25-1
len: 14
CDR3aa: ASSGTGGTYTDTQY

d_gene: -
v_gene: TRBV7-2
len: 14
CDR3aa: ASSLEFQGVNTEAF

d_gene: -
v_gene: TRBV5-6
len: 13
CDR3aa: ASSPSSGLGYGYT

d_gene: -
v_gene: TRBV11-2
len: 13
CDR3aa: ASSLVQGSTDTQY

d_gene: -
v_gene: TRBV4-2
len: 13
CDR3aa: ASSQEADMNTEAF

d_gene: -
v_gene: TRBV4-1
len: 12
CDR3aa: ASKFDNQNTEAF

d_gene: TRBD1
v_gene: TRBV4-1
len: 12
CDR3aa: ASSQRDSSYEQY

d_gene: TRBD2
v_gene: TRBV20-1
len: 13
CDR3aa: SARDLTGGDVEQY

d_gene: TRBD1
v_gene: TRBV6-1
len: 13
CDR3aa: ASSELWGQGEEQF

d_gene: TRBD2
v_gene: TRBV12-3/TRBV12-4
len: 12
CDR3aa: ASLTSGGEDTQY

d_gene: TRBD2
v_gene: TRBV7-9
len: 14
CDR3aa: ASSLFNSGGPGTQY

d_gene: -
v_gene: TRBV28
len: 12
CDR3aa: ASSLNRVGHEQF

d_gene: TRBD2
v_gene: TRBV27
len: 10
CDR3aa: ASSPGGAEQY

d_gene: -
v_gene: TRBV19
len: 9
CDR3aa: ASSIPSGAF

d_gene: TRBD2
v_gene: TRBV27
len: 14
CDR3aa: ASSPRGGGVTDTQY

d_gene: TRBD2
v_gene: TRBV11-2
len: 15
CDR3aa: ASSLGMTSGTFYEQY

d_gene: -
v_gene: TRBV5-6
len: 9
CDR3aa: ASSFSSEQF

d_gene: -
v_gene: TRBV3-1
len: 14
CDR3aa: ASSWNTPASYNEQF

d_gene: -
v_gene: TRBV18
len: 13
CDR3aa: ASKSGLAWDNEQF

d_gene: TRBD1
v_gene: TRBV4-1
len: 15
CDR3aa: ASSQGPETGDTGELF

d_gene: -
v_gene: TRBV12-3/TRBV12-4
len: 10
CDR3aa: ASSSQDYEQY

d_gene: TRBD2
v_gene: TRBV29-1
len: 14
CDR3aa: SVESFSGRSTDTQY

d_gene: -
v_gene: TRBV7-9
len: 12
CDR3aa: ASSTGLSSYEQY

d_gene: -
v_gene: TRBV28
len: 12
CDR3aa: ASSSSFPTYEQY

d_gene: TRBD1
v_gene: TRBV7-9
len: 14
CDR3aa: ASSQTTGPSINIQY

d_gene: -
v_gene: TRBV27
len: 13
CDR3aa: ASSFSPAGYNEQF

d_gene: -
v_gene: TRBV7-2
len: 15
CDR3aa: ASSLGSLPGLDTEAF

d_gene: -
v_gene: TRBV4-1
len: 13
CDR3aa: ASSATTSSGETQY

d_gene: TRBD1
v_gene: TRBV19
len: 12
CDR3aa: ASSVGTGNLEQY

d_gene: -
v_gene: TRBV12-3/TRBV12-4
len: 12
CDR3aa: ASGSGGQQETQY

d_gene: -
v_gene: TRBV4-3
len: 14
CDR3aa: ASSQDGQSWRDTQY

d_gene: -
v_gene: TRBV5-1
len: 12
CDR3aa: ASSWGAGNTEAF

d_gene: -
v_gene: TRBV4-1
len: 15
CDR3aa: ASSQAVEWEVNTEAF

d_gene: TRBD1
v_gene: TRBV12-3/TRBV12-4
len: 14
CDR3aa: ASSPTTGVVFVEQF

d_gene: -
v_gene: TRBV6-1
len: 12
CDR3aa: ASSDAVSTDTQY

d_gene: -
v_gene: TRBV11-3
len: 14
CDR3aa: ASSLVLIDSYNEQF

d_gene: -
v_gene: TRBV18
len: 15
CDR3aa: ASSPEEYLTYTDTQY

d_gene: -
v_gene: TRBV19
len: 9
CDR3aa: ASSIPNEQF